The 27 T cell receptor beta chains below all came from one sample that was sequenced in a study of T-cell reconstitution after alpha-beta-depleted transplantation in children. For TCRbeta, the library was prepared with unique molecular identifiers. Each CDR3 protein gets one entry after TCRdb re-called the PCR reads with MiXCR. The data hold about 400,000 distinct CDR3 sequences, with under 20% observed a single time. Source: PBMCs, mostly from graft donor cells, taken 360 days after TCRalphabeta/CD19-depleted stem cell transplant. Receptors originate from a boy younger than two who had a stem cell transplant for Wiskott-Aldrich syndrome, so the T cells may come from the graft donor.

This chain connects TRBV28 to TRBJ1-5; no clear D gene. The V and J ends lost 3 bases and 10 bases respectively, with 10 bases between them. The germline V gene has CDR1 MDHEN and CDR2 SYDVKM. The CDR3 loop spans 12 amino acids. CDR3 protein: CASSFWSGPQHF. CDR3 bases: TGTGCCAGCAGTTTTTGGTCAGGCCCCCAGCATTTT.

The chain carries TRBV5-1 and TRBJ2-1; 9 bases fit TRBD1. Unmatched junction bases numbered 2, after V lost 0 bases and J lost 4 bases. CDR3 length: 15 amino acids. Germline V CDR1 and CDR2: SGHRS, YFSETQ. Written as DNA, the CDR3 is TGCGCCAGCAGCTTGGGGGACAGGGAATACAATGAGCAGTTCTTC. Amino acids: CASSLGDREYNEQFF. Using reference TRBV5-1 and TRBJ2-1 for the parts outside the CDR3, the full variable domain is KAGVTQTPRYLIKTRGQQVTLSCSPISGHRSVSWYQQTPGQGLQFLFEYFSETQRNKGNFPGRFSGRQFSNSRSEMNVSTLELGDSALYLCASSLGDREYNEQFFGPGTRLTVL.

This clonotype turned up a few times. The rearrangement uses TRBV6-5 and TRBJ2-1, with D tentatively TRBD2 (6 bases). The ends were cut back, 2 bases at V and 7 bases at J, with 12 bases in the middle. Germline CDR1 and CDR2: MNHEY and SVGAGI. This CDR3 region has 14 residues. The CDR3 DNA follows: TGTGCCAGCAGTTACGGATTAAGCGGGAATGAGCAGTTCTTC. Its protein is CASSYGLSGNEQFF.

This clonotype was seen only a few times. The rearrangement joins TRBV11-2 to TRBJ2-7; 7 bases line up with TRBD2. CDR3 size: 15 residues. Losses at the gene ends were 5 bases for V and 1 base for J; bases not matched to a gene: 8. Germline V gene sequence: CDR1 SGHAT, CDR2 FQNNGV. The CDR3: CASSRKRDVSYEQYF. The CDR3 bases are TGTGCCAGCAGCAGAAAGCGGGACGTATCCTACGAGCAGTACTTC.

This clonotype was detected only a few times. The gene calls are TRBV12-3 or TRBV12-4 and TRBJ2-1; D is unresolved. The CDR3 is made up of 11 amino acids. V was clipped by 6 bases and J by 9 bases, with 9 bases between them. Here the CDR3 DNA reads TGTGCCAGCAGGTTCACGGTTGAGCAGTTCTTC. As protein: CASRFTVEQFF.

This clonotype has a handful of counts. V usage is TRBV25-1 and J usage is TRBJ2-2; D gene unclear. The CDR3 covers 15 residues. Germline V gene lookup returns CDR1 MGHDK and CDR2 SYGVNS. V dropped 3 bases and J dropped 1 base, with 9 bases sitting between them. The CDR3 DNA reads as TGTGCCAGCAGTGATCTCATCCTGAACACCGGGGAGCTGTTTTTT. It encodes CASSDLILNTGELFF.

The chain employs TRBV23-1 and TRBJ2-7, with D perhaps matching TRBD2 (7 bases). TRBV23-1 is sorted into the ORF group, with uncertain function. Trimming removed 6 bases from V and 2 bases from J, with 29 bases in between. The CDR3 is made up of 19 amino acids. The CDR3 DNA reads as TGCGCCAGCAGACCTCTTTCCTTATATAAGGGGGAGGGCCCCTACGAGCAGTACTTC. It specifies CASRPLSLYKGEGPYEQYF.

This chain uses TRBV20-1 with TRBJ2-2, with 7 positions matching TRBD2. J was trimmed by 5 bases and V by 2 bases; bases with no gene match: 5. The CDR3 consists of 14 residues. Per germline, CDR1 DFQATT and CDR2 SNEGSKA (reference sequence). The CDR3 is CSARLADRTGELFF. CDR3 bases: TGCAGTGCTAGACTAGCGGATAGGACCGGGGAGCTGTTTTTT.

This clonotype was seen just once. J is TRBJ2-7 and V is TRBV28; TRBD1 matches at 8 bases. The germline gives CDR1 MDHEN, CDR2 SYDVKM. The CDR3 spans 17 residues. V was clipped by 3 bases and J by 0 bases; unmatched bases: 10. The CDR3 coding sequence is TGTGCCAGCAGTTTCCCCTCCCGACAGGGGCCCTCCTACGAGCAGTACTTC. This sequence encodes CASSFPSRQGPSYEQYF.

In its sample, this clonotype was seen a few times. The rearrangement links TRBV3-1 to TRBJ1-6; D is possibly TRBD1 (6 bases). Germline V CDR1 and CDR2: LGHDT, YNNKEL (reference sequence). The CDR3 covers 19 residues. V lost 1 base to trimming and J lost 0 bases, with 16 bases between them. The DNA for the CDR3 is TGTGCCAGCAGCCAAGCGGGGGGCTTTTGGAGCTCCTATAATTCACCCCTCCACTTT. This gives the protein CASSQAGGFWSSYNSPLHF. The full variable domain, completed using reference TRBV3-1 and TRBJ1-6, is DTAVSQTPKYLVTQMGNDKSIKCEQNLGHDTMYWYKQDSKKFLKIMFSYNNKELIINETVPNRFSPKSPDKAHLNLHINSLELGDSAVYFCASSQAGGFWSSYNSPLHFGNGTRLTVT.

In DNA form, the CDR3 reads TGTGCCAGCAGCCGCCTAGCGGGGGGAAGGGGCAACGAGCAGTACTTC. Its translation: CASSRLAGGRGNEQYF. The rearrangement joins TRBV3-1 to TRBJ2-7; 11 bases are shared with TRBD2. The CDR3 has 16 amino acids. Germline V CDR1 and CDR2: LGHDT, YNNKEL (reference sequence). The J segment lost 5 bases and the V segment lost 4 bases, leaving 10 bases of the junction unmatched.

The rearrangement links TRBV6-2 or TRBV6-3 to TRBJ1-5; D perhaps matches TRBD1 (6 bases). V lost 0 bases and J 2 bases, leaving 20 bases between the germline ends. The CDR3 length is 19 residues. Germline CDR1 is MNHEY and CDR2 is SVGEGT. The chain's CDR3 is CASSYSIVAGRTGNQPQHF. CDR3 sequence (DNA): TGTGCCAGCAGTTACTCAATCGTAGCGGGGAGGACAGGCAATCAGCCCCAGCATTTT.

The chain employs TRBV20-1 and TRBJ2-3; 11 bases map to TRBD2. The CDR3 length is 14 residues. V was clipped by 5 bases and J by 0 bases; unmatched bases: 1. In germline, CDR1 is DFQATT, CDR2 SNEGSKA (reference sequence). The CDR3 nucleotides read TGCAGTGCTGCTAGCGGGGGGAGCACAGATACGCAGTATTTT. Translating gives CSAASGGSTDTQYF.

The V call is TRBV19, the J call TRBJ2-7, with D hard to call. V was pared by 4 bases and J by 6 bases, with 16 bases between. In germline, CDR1 is LNHDA, CDR2 SQIVND (reference sequence). This CDR3 has 14 amino acids. CDR3 in amino acids: CASSTRANPIEQYF. CDR3 nucleotides: TGTGCCAGTAGTACCCGGGCCAACCCCATCGAGCAGTACTTC.

This clonotype occurred a few times. The chain recombines TRBV6-4 with TRBJ2-5; 10 bases line up with TRBD2. With V trimmed by 5 bases and J by 4 bases, 19 bases remained unmatched. Looked up from germline, CDR1 is MRHNA and CDR2 is SNTAGT. CDR3 length: 19 amino acids. The CDR3 DNA reads as TGTGCCAGCAGTACTTTGGAGGGGGCTAGCGGGAGAGGAGGAGAGACCCAGTACTTC. It specifies CASSTLEGASGRGGETQYF.

This clonotype was observed a few times. The rearrangement uses TRBV30 and TRBJ1-1, with a weak D call TRBD1 (6 bases). CDR1 and CDR2 from the germline V gene are GTSNPN and SVGIG (reference sequence). Trimming shortened V by 0 bases and J by 5 bases, and 7 bases separated the two germline ends. This CDR3 region has 12 residues. The DNA of the CDR3 is TGTGCCTGGAGTGTTAGGGGGACTGAAGCTTTCTTT. It yields the protein CAWSVRGTEAFF.

This chain links TRBV3-1 with TRBJ1-1; D unclear. The CDR3 has 14 amino acids. Germline V gives CDR1 LGHDT, CDR2 YNNKEL (reference sequence). The V and J ends lost 1 base and 8 bases respectively, with 14 bases between them. The CDR3 nucleotides are TGTGCCAGCAGCCAAGCAGTCAGCGCGCCAGAAGCTTTCTTT. It yields the protein CASSQAVSAPEAFF. Full variable domain (outside the CDR3, taken from reference TRBV3-1 and TRBJ1-1): DTAVSQTPKYLVTQMGNDKSIKCEQNLGHDTMYWYKQDSKKFLKIMFSYNNKELIINETVPNRFSPKSPDKAHLNLHINSLELGDSAVYFCASSQAVSAPEAFFGQGTRLTVV.

The genes are TRBV28 and TRBJ2-3; D perhaps matches TRBD1 (6 bases). Germline CDR1 and CDR2: MDHEN and SYDVKM. V lost 3 bases and J 2 bases, leaving 15 bases between the germline ends. This CDR3 region has 16 residues. The CDR3, as DNA: TGTGCCAGCAGTTTTTGGGACACCTTGTACACAGATACGCAGTATTTT. It yields the protein CASSFWDTLYTDTQYF.

The genes are TRBV2 and TRBJ1-6; tentatively, D is TRBD1 (5 bases). Germline V gene data show CDR1 as SNHLY and CDR2 as FYNNEI. Trimming pared 0 bases from V and 4 bases from J, leaving 7 bases between. The CDR3 loop spans 15 amino acids. The CDR3, as DNA: TGTGCCAGCAGTGAAGCGGGACTTTATAATTCACCCCTCCACTTT. Its protein product is CASSEAGLYNSPLHF. Full variable domain (remainder filled in from reference TRBV2 and TRBJ1-6): EPEVTQTPSHQVTQMGQEVILRCVPISNHLYFYWYRQILGQKVEFLVSFYNNEISEKSEIFDDQFSVERPDGSNFTLKIRSTKLEDSAMYFCASSEAGLYNSPLHFGNGTRLTVT.

In this sample, this clonotype turned up a few times. The chain joins TRBV10-3 to TRBJ2-1; D might be TRBD2 (6 bases). CDR1 ENHRY and CDR2 SYGVKD come from the germline V gene. Trimming shortened V by 0 bases and J by 0 bases, and 9 bases separated the two germline ends. The CDR3 has 16 residues. CDR3 nucleotides: TGTGCCATCAGTGAGTCGCCGGGAGTCTCCTACAATGAGCAGTTCTTC. Protein: CAISESPGVSYNEQFF.

This chain connects TRBV5-5 to TRBJ2-7; D may be TRBD1 (5 bases). Germline lookup yields CDR1 SGHKS and CDR2 YYEKEE (reference sequence). V was clipped by 1 base and J by 5 bases, with 7 bases between them. There are 12 residues in the CDR3. The chain's CDR3 is CASSLSGNEQYF. The CDR3 DNA follows: TGTGCCAGCAGCTTGTCAGGGAACGAGCAGTACTTC.

For the CDR3, the DNA is TGTGCCAGCAGCTTTTATGGACAGGCCAACACTGAAGCTTTCTTT. It is translated as CASSFYGQANTEAFF. The V and J genes are TRBV12-3 or TRBV12-4 and TRBJ1-1; 7 bases line up with TRBD1. The CDR3 spans 15 residues. V lost 6 bases, J lost 2 bases, and 9 bases stayed unmatched.

This clonotype was detected ten times or more. The V call is TRBV5-1, the J call TRBJ2-1; D is possibly TRBD1 (6 bases). This CDR3 is built from 16 residues. CDR1 and CDR2 from the germline V gene are SGHRS and YFSETQ. The ends were cut back, 2 bases at V and 0 bases at J, with 12 bases in the middle. This chain's CDR3 is CASSLTQGISYNEQFF. The CDR3 DNA follows: TGCGCCAGCAGCTTAACACAGGGTATCTCCTACAATGAGCAGTTCTTC. Full variable domain (missing parts from reference TRBV5-1 and TRBJ2-1): KAGVTQTPRYLIKTRGQQVTLSCSPISGHRSVSWYQQTPGQGLQFLFEYFSETQRNKGNFPGRFSGRQFSNSRSEMNVSTLELGDSALYLCASSLTQGISYNEQFFGPGTRLTVL.

This sequence joins TRBV20-1 and TRBJ2-2; 7 positions match TRBD2. The CDR3 totals 15 residues. Per germline, CDR1 DFQATT and CDR2 SNEGSKA (reference sequence). V lost 3 bases, J lost 4 bases, and 8 bases stayed unmatched. The CDR3 DNA follows: TGCAGTGCTAGTAGGAATCTAGCGGTCACCGGGGAGCTGTTTTTT. Its translation: CSASRNLAVTGELFF.

This clonotype was detected only a few times. The chain couples TRBV24-1 to TRBJ2-1, with D perhaps TRBD1 (6 bases). Germline CDR1 is KGHDR and CDR2 is SFDVKD. V lost 0 bases, J lost 2 bases, and 16 bases lay in between. This CDR3 has 18 amino acids. The CDR3 sequence: CATSDLQSQTGAYNEQFF. CDR3 in DNA: TGTGCCACCAGTGATTTGCAATCCCAGACAGGAGCCTACAATGAGCAGTTCTTC.

The V call is TRBV6-1, the J call TRBJ2-7; 15 bases align to TRBD2. Germline lookup yields CDR1 MNHNS and CDR2 SASEGT. The CDR3 spans 15 residues. The ends lost 5 bases at V and 5 bases at J; junction bases unmatched: 4. This chain's CDR3 is CASSPGLAGGHEQYF. The CDR3 nucleotides read TGTGCCAGCAGTCCAGGACTAGCGGGGGGGCACGAGCAGTACTTC.

This clonotype turned up a few times. The chain's CDR3 is CASSFTSGRLHFYNEQFF. In DNA form, the CDR3 reads TGTGCCAGCAGTTTTACTAGCGGGAGATTGCATTTTTACAATGAGCAGTTCTTC. This chain uses TRBV12-3 or TRBV12-4 with TRBJ2-1, with 11 bases fitting TRBD2. Trimming took 3 bases from V and 4 from J; bases not matched to a gene: 11. The CDR3 has 18 residues.